One sample yielded the 24 T cell receptor beta chains listed below, sequenced in a study of cytomegalovirus exposure and HLA in healthy donors. 60 Vbeta and 13 Jbeta primers were used in PCR. Measured with immunoSEQ multiplex PCR; TCRdb has only the in-frame clones, and not every one. This sample has over 150,000 clones, with about 75% found just once. Sample: PBMCs. Receptor source: a male donor in good health and CMV-seropositive.

J is TRBJ2-2 and V is TRBV18; tentatively, D is TRBD1 (6 bases). Trimming took off 3 bases at V and 0 bases at J, with 8 bases between the two ends. In germline, CDR1 is KGHSH, CDR2 LQKENI. The CDR3 spans 15 residues. This CDR3 reads CASSPGTPNTGELFF. For the CDR3, the DNA is TGTGCCAGCTCACCCGGGACACCGAACACCGGGGAGCTGTTTTTT. Based on the CDR3 plus reference TRBV18 and TRBJ2-2, the full variable domain is NAGVMQNPRHLVRRRGQEARLRCSPMKGHSHVYWYRQLPEEGLKFMVYLQKENIIDESGMPKERFSAEFPKEGPSILRIQQVVRGDSAAYFCASSPGTPNTGELFFGEGSRLTVL.

The chain is built from TRBV6-1 and TRBJ2-7; 8 bases align to TRBD1. The CDR3 is 14 residues long. Trimming cost V 4 bases and J 6 bases; bases outside gene matches: 8. Germline loops: CDR1 MNHNS, CDR2 SASEGT. The CDR3 is CASSADRELSEQYF. DNA for the CDR3: TGTGCCAGCAGTGCGGACAGGGAGCTCTCCGAGCAGTACTTC.

The chain links TRBV27 to TRBJ1-1; tentative D call: TRBD1 (6 bases). Between the trimmed V and J ends, which lost 3 bases and 2 bases, there was a span of 22 bases. This CDR3 has 18 residues. The germline gives CDR1 MNHEY, CDR2 SMNVEV (reference sequence). CDR3 in DNA: TGTGCCAGCAGTTTTAACACTCCCTCCGGGACATACAACACTGAAGCTTTCTTT. Residues: CASSFNTPSGTYNTEAFF.

The gene calls are TRBV4-1 and TRBJ2-4; D not certain. The V gene lost 1 base and the J gene lost 0 bases, with 13 bases spanning the gap. In germline, CDR1 is MGHRA, CDR2 YSYEKL. The CDR3 has 17 residues. The CDR3 region has the DNA TGCGCCAGCAGCCAAGCAACCGATGTACTAGCCAAAAACATTCAGTACTTC. It codes for CASSQATDVLAKNIQYF.

This clone came up once. The chain is built from TRBV30 and TRBJ2-7; tentatively, D is TRBD1 (6 bases). Trimming cost V 1 base and J 1 base, with 14 bases left between them. This CDR3 is 15 amino acids long. Germline-derived CDR1 and CDR2 are GTSNPN and SVGIG (reference sequence). In nucleotides, the CDR3 is TGTGCCTGGAGTGGTGAGACAGGTTCTTCCTACGAGCAGTACTTC. It yields the protein CAWSGETGSSYEQYF.

The rearrangement uses TRBV5-1 and TRBJ2-7; 10 nucleotides agree with TRBD2. This CDR3 has 16 amino acids. The germline gives CDR1 SGHRS, CDR2 YFSETQ. Trimming removed 4 bases from V and 0 bases from J; junction bases left unmatched: 7. This CDR3 is CASSRGGLASSYEQYF. CDR3 DNA sequence: TGCGCCAGCAGCCGAGGGGGACTAGCGAGCTCCTACGAGCAGTACTTC.

Here the CDR3 DNA reads TGTGCCAGCAGCTTACCAGGGGAGGGCGAGCAGTACTTC. It is translated as CASSLPGEGEQYF. The V gene is TRBV13, the J gene TRBJ2-7, with D possibly being TRBD2 (7 bases). The CDR3 has 13 residues. V was trimmed by 2 bases and J by 6 bases, leaving 11 bases between them. The germline gives CDR1 PRHDT, CDR2 FYEKMQ (reference sequence).

This clone appeared once. The rearrangement uses TRBV2 and TRBJ2-7, with D possibly matching TRBD2 (7 bases). The CDR3 runs 12 residues. CDR1 is SNHLY and CDR2 is FYNNEI in the germline V gene. The ends were cut back, 6 bases at V and 5 bases at J, with 11 bases in the middle. CDR3 sequence: CASRGGGDEQYF. The CDR3 DNA reads as TGTGCCAGCAGGGGAGGGGGGGACGAGCAGTACTTC.

The chain links TRBV29-1 to TRBJ1-5; tentatively, D is TRBD1 (5 bases). V was shortened by 5 bases and J by 7 bases, with 15 bases between the two germline ends. Germline CDR1 is SQVTM and CDR2 is ANQGSEA. This CDR3 region has 13 residues. The chain's CDR3 is CSVWAGFGQPQHF. The DNA of the CDR3 is TGCAGCGTTTGGGCAGGGTTTGGGCAGCCCCAGCATTTT.

CDR3 nucleotide sequence: TGTGCCAGCAGCTTGGTCGGACAGGGAGGTGGTGAAGCTTTCTTT. Protein product: CASSLVGQGGGEAFF. The V call is TRBV5-4, the J call TRBJ1-1; 8 bases align to TRBD1. The CDR3 has 15 amino acids. Germline lookup yields CDR1 SGHNT and CDR2 YYREEE (reference sequence). With V trimmed by 0 bases and J by 7 bases, 8 bases remained unmatched.

The V call is TRBV7-8, the J call TRBJ1-1; tentative D call: TRBD1 (5 bases). With 3 bases removed from V and 3 bases from J, the gap between germline ends came to 17 bases. The germline V gene has CDR1 SGHVS and CDR2 FQNEAQ. The CDR3 spans 16 residues. This CDR3 is CASSFSTGVRHTEAFF. CDR3 DNA: TGTGCCAGCAGCTTTTCAACAGGTGTTAGGCACACTGAAGCTTTCTTT.

V usage is TRBV7-2 and J usage is TRBJ1-5; TRBD1 matches 11 bases. The CDR3 runs 14 residues. CDR1 SGHTA and CDR2 FQGNSA come from the germline V gene. Unmatched junction bases numbered 1, after V lost 3 bases and J lost 6 bases. The CDR3 loop is CASSFGTGGQPQHF. CDR3 DNA: TGTGCCAGCAGCTTCGGGACAGGGGGTCAGCCCCAGCATTTT.

About this clone: The conserved final phenylalanine or tryptophan is absent from the CDR3, which likely points to a read error. The chain joins TRBV9 to TRBJ1-6; 7 nucleotides agree with TRBD1. The CDR3 is 15 residues long. J was trimmed by 6 bases and V by 4 bases; bases with no gene match: 7. Germline loops: CDR1 SGDLS, CDR2 YYNGEE. The CDR3 sequence is CASSTGTAANSPLHL. The CDR3 DNA reads TGTGCCAGCAGCACCGGGACAGCGGCTAATTCACCCCTCCACCTT.

In this sample, this clone turned up once. The chain is built from TRBV5-5 and TRBJ1-2; the D is unclear. Germline CDR1 is SGHKS and CDR2 is YYEKEE (reference sequence). The germline V and J ends were trimmed by 0 bases and 14 bases, with 14 bases remaining between them. The CDR3 extends over 12 amino acids. The CDR3 sequence: CASSLDSPTGTF. CDR3 bases: TGTGCCAGCAGCTTGGACAGCCCGACGGGGACCTTC.

CDR3 DNA: TGTGCCAGCACCCCCGCCGGAGGCAGGAGGGATGAGTATGGCTACACCTTC. This translates into CASTPAGGRRDEYGYTF. V is TRBV5-4 and J is TRBJ1-2, with D uncertain. There are 17 residues in the CDR3. Germline V gene sequence: CDR1 SGHNT, CDR2 YYREEE (reference sequence). Trimming removed 6 bases from V and 5 bases from J, with 26 bases in between.

V and J are TRBV19 and TRBJ2-1, with 9 bases fitting TRBD1. V dropped 5 bases and J dropped 4; count of bases not matched to a gene: 12. CDR1 is LNHDA, CDR2 SQIVND, per germline (reference sequence). The CDR3 is 17 residues long. The CDR3 DNA follows: TGTGCCAGTAGTTTCCCGCCGCGGACAGGGGTTTACAATGAGCAGTTCTTC. Its protein is CASSFPPRTGVYNEQFF.

In its sample, this clone was seen a few times. The chain couples TRBV6-1 to TRBJ1-3; 7 positions match TRBD1. The trim removed 6 bases at V and 2 bases at J, leaving 4 bases unmatched. Per the germline V gene, CDR1 is MNHNS and CDR2 is SASEGT. The CDR3 is 14 amino acids. The CDR3 loop reads CASSPGTAGNTIYF. CDR3 DNA: TGTGCCAGCAGCCCCGGGACAGCTGGAAACACCATATATTTT.

The rearrangement joins TRBV5-8 to TRBJ2-5, with 8 bases fitting TRBD2. The J segment lost 4 bases and the V segment lost 0 bases, leaving 5 bases of the junction unmatched. Germline assignment: CDR1 SGHTS and CDR2 YDEGEE. The CDR3 has 15 amino acids. Here the CDR3 reads CASSLGLAFRETQYF. The CDR3 DNA is TGTGCCAGCAGCTTGGGACTAGCGTTTAGAGAGACCCAGTACTTC.

The count of this clone is one. The chain uses TRBV7-8 and TRBJ2-7; TRBD2 agrees at 7 bases. Germline V gives CDR1 SGHVS, CDR2 FQNEAQ. The CDR3 covers 15 residues. With 2 bases clipped from V and 2 bases from J, the junction kept 6 bases outside the gene matches. The CDR3 DNA sequence: TGTGCCAGCAGCTTAAGTCGGGAGGTACCCTACGAGCAGTACTTC. Translating it yields CASSLSREVPYEQYF.

This chain joins TRBV4-1 and TRBJ1-2, with a weak D call TRBD1 (6 bases). Deletions cut 2 bases from V and 0 bases from J, with 10 bases between. This CDR3 contains 15 residues. Germline V lookup: CDR1 MGHRA, CDR2 YSYEKL. The CDR3 nucleotides read TGCGCCAGCAGCCAATTACAGGGTTCTAACTATGGCTACACCTTC. It specifies CASSQLQGSNYGYTF.

Only a few counts were recorded for this clone. This chain uses TRBV5-1 with TRBJ2-3; 8 bases are a match to TRBD2. The junction had 14 bases not matched to a gene; V was cut back by 3 bases and J by 2 bases. The CDR3 runs to 18 residues. Germline CDR1 SGHRS, CDR2 YFSETQ. CDR3 amino acids: CASSSPEWLAGNTDTQYF. In DNA form, the CDR3 reads TGCGCCAGCAGCTCCCCAGAGTGGTTAGCGGGGAACACAGATACGCAGTATTTT.

This chain uses TRBV19 with TRBJ1-5; 7 positions agree with TRBD1. There are 15 residues in the CDR3. Germline CDR1 is LNHDA and CDR2 is SQIVND (reference sequence). With V trimmed by 9 bases and J by 1 base, 9 bases remained unmatched. The CDR3 region is CASQTGTGSNQPQHF. CDR3 DNA: TGTGCCAGCCAGACAGGGACGGGCAGCAATCAGCCCCAGCATTTT.

This clone was detected only a few times. At one end, the junction sequence differs from germline, possibly due to a read error. The chain combines TRBV6-6 with TRBJ1-1; D gene ambiguous. The CDR3 sequence is 14 residues long. The germline V gene has CDR1 MNHNY and CDR2 SVGAGI (reference sequence). CDR3 residues: CASNYRSSRTEAFF. The CDR3 nucleotides read TGTGCCAGCAATTACCGGTCGTCCAGGACTGAAGCTTTCTTT.

The chain has TRBV19 and TRBJ1-1, with 8 bases aligning to TRBD1. The V and J ends lost 6 bases and 2 bases, in that order; junction bases with no gene match: 11. The CDR3 totals 16 residues. Germline CDR1 reads LNHDA; CDR2 reads SQIVND (reference sequence). The CDR3 reads CASRGTGGRSNTEAFF. In nucleotides, the CDR3 is TGTGCCAGTAGGGGGACAGGCGGACGGTCAAACACTGAAGCTTTCTTT.